In its sample, the clone carrying this T cell receptor beta chain was seen a few times. This sample is part of a study of early T cells in non-severe SARS-CoV-2 infection. Turning to the study itself: RNA in bulk from unsorted whole blood was sequenced, and chains were unpaired.

TCRdb re-derived calls from the 5' RACE reads in MiXCR, one entry per CDR3 protein. Here the sample spans about 29,000 distinct CDR3 sequences, roughly 5% being singletons. The CDR3 extends over 13 amino acids. Between the trimmed V and J ends, which lost 2 bases and 5 bases, there was a span of 10 bases. Per germline, CDR1 SGHDT and CDR2 YYEEEE. The specimen was whole blood. The sequence was obtained from an adult who was a healthcare worker with PCR-confirmed SARS-CoV-2 infection or an uninfected control (not recorded which). This chain joins TRBV5-6 and TRBJ2-5, with D unclear. CDR3 coding DNA: TGTGCCAGCAGCTTCGACGATAAGGAGACCCAGTACTTC. It is translated as CASSFDDKETQYF. Together with reference TRBV5-6 and TRBJ2-5, the CDR3 gives the full variable domain: DAGVTQSPTHLIKTRGQQVTLRCSPKSGHDTVSWYQQALGQGPQFIFQYYEEEERQRGNFPDRFSGHQFPNYSSELNVNALLLGDSALYLCASSFDDKETQYFGPGTRLLVL.